The clone carrying this T cell receptor (beta chain) came up a few times. Its antigen remains unidentified. This specimen belongs to a study of response to subunit inactivated influenza vaccine. The study's findings and limits: The study's authors posited that every seasonal influenza vaccination enlists few new T cells.

The CDR3 covers 15 residues. V lost 6 bases to trimming and J lost 5 bases; unmatched junction nucleotides: 6. Germline loops: CDR1 SNHLY, CDR2 FYNNEI. TCRdb independently ran MiXCR on the RT-PCR reads; one entry per CDR3 protein. The sample consists of 590,000 or so distinct CDR3 sequences, 12% to 15% of them appearing once. This sequence originates from a man in his fifties or sixties who received an inactivated influenza vaccine. The J gene is TRBJ2-1, the V gene TRBV2, with 11 bases lining up with TRBD2. The material sequenced was PBMCs from blood, taken 14 days before vaccination. DNA of the CDR3: TGTGCCAGCAGCGGGGGACTAGCGGTAAACAATGAGCAGTTCTTC. Encoded protein: CASSGGLAVNNEQFF.